The sequence of this T cell receptor (beta chain) was determined in a study of blood T cell repertoires in COVID-19. Study-wide background: Donors in the United States, Italy and Spain gave samples during acute or convalescent COVID-19. Nucleic acid was either cDNA or gDNA, and it came from T cells, B-cell-depleted T cells, or PBMCs.

Germline CDR1 reads SGDLS; CDR2 reads YYNGEE. The CDR3 is made up of 14 amino acids. V shed 0 bases and J 8 bases; nucleotides not matched to a gene: 4. Per the study methods: Quantification of nucleated cells was approximated via reference gene primer amplification. Profiled with immunoSEQ multiplex PCR; TCRdb holds only in-frame clones, not every one. Clone size and the V and J calls come from that table; the DNA yielded D and trimming. The sample lists roughly 190,000 clones, roughly 94% occurring once. The genes are TRBV9 and TRBJ1-4; TRBD1 matches 7 bases. The clonotype comes from a man between 25 and 39 years old with COVID-19, enrolled during active disease. What was sequenced was peripheral blood. CDR3 loop: CASSVEGAKEKLFF. The CDR3 DNA sequence: TGTGCCAGCAGCGTAGAGGGGGCGAAGGAAAAACTGTTTTTT.